This is a list of T cell receptor beta chains from one sample in a study of T-cell reconstitution after alpha-beta-depleted transplantation in children. TCRdb re-called the PCR reads with MiXCR, one entry per CDR3 protein. The table has 200,000 to 250,000 distinct CDR3 sequences, roughly a tenth seen once. The source material was PBMCs from the stem cell graft donor, sampled from the stem cell graft. These TCRs come from a human donor who donated a stem cell graft to a child with acute lymphoblastic leukemia. Both conserved end residues are part of each CDR3. The order of the fields is J gene, clone size, D gene, V gene, CDR3 DNA, CDR3 protein. The D gene is left open where the match is weak. Clone size, where shown, is once, few, many, or a class for clones that have expanded.

>TRBJ1-1|many|-|TRBV3-1
TGTGCCAGCGCACCAGGTTCAGGAGGTGAAGCTTTCTTT
CASAPGSGGEAFF
>TRBJ1-3|many|TRBD1|TRBV27
TGTGCCAGCAGGGGACAGGGGAAGTTTGGAAACACCATATATTTT
CASRGQGKFGNTIYF
>TRBJ2-5|few|-|TRBV6-6
TGTGCCAGCAGTTACATAGAAGAGACCCAGTACTTC
CASSYIEETQYF
>TRBJ2-2|few|-|TRBV27
TGTGCCAGCAGTTTTGGGGGGGCCTGGACCGGGGAGCTGTTTTTT
CASSFGGAWTGELFF
>TRBJ1-6|many|-|TRBV3-1
TGTGCCAGCAGCCAAGATATGCCCAACTCACCCCTCCACTTT
CASSQDMPNSPLHF
>TRBJ1-2|many|-|TRBV27
TGTGCCAGCAGTTTAAGGCGGGGTCTGACCTCCTATGGCTACACCTTC
CASSLRRGLTSYGYTF
>TRBJ1-5|few|-|TRBV20-1
TGCAGTGCTAGAGTTTGGGGGAGTTTTCAGCCCCAGCATTTT
CSARVWGSFQPQHF
>TRBJ2-5|-|TRBD2|TRBV9
TGTGCCAGCAGCGTAGGAGGAGCGGGGCAAGAGACCCAGTACTTC
CASSVGGAGQETQYF
>TRBJ1-2|few|-|TRBV12-3/TRBV12-4
TGTGCCAGCAGCCGGACTGACAGCAATGGCTACACCTTC
CASSRTDSNGYTF
>TRBJ1-6|-|-|TRBV20-1
TGCAGTGCTAGTCAGGGGAATTCACCCCTCCACTTT
CSASQGNSPLHF
>TRBJ2-2|-|TRBD1|TRBV6-4
TGTGCCAGCAGTGCGGGACAGGGACTCGCGAACACCGGGGAGCTGTTTTTT
CASSAGQGLANTGELFF
>TRBJ1-1|few|TRBD1|TRBV29-1
TGCAGCGTTAAGGGACAGGGAAACACTGAAGCTTTCTTT
CSVKGQGNTEAFF
>TRBJ2-3|-|TRBD1|TRBV11-2
TGTGCCAGCAGCCGGGACAGATACACAGATACGCAGTATTTT
CASSRDRYTDTQYF
>TRBJ2-1|few|-|TRBV6-6
TGTGCCAGCAGTCCCACAGGCGAAGAGCAGTTCTTC
CASSPTGEEQFF
>TRBJ1-2|many|-|TRBV18
TGTGCCAGCTCACCAGTAGGACAGAACTATGGCTACACCTTC
CASSPVGQNYGYTF
>TRBJ2-7|-|-|TRBV20-1
TGCAGTGCTGTGGGGAGATTGGCCCATTCCTACGAGCAGTACTTC
CSAVGRLAHSYEQYF
>TRBJ1-1|-|-|TRBV30
TGTGCCTGGAGCAACCGGGCCATCCCCAGTGGTAGCACTGAAGCTTTCTTT
CAWSNRAIPSGSTEAFF
>TRBJ1-1|-|-|TRBV2
TGTGCCAGCAGGGTGGGGGGGAACACTGAAGCTTTCTTT
CASRVGGNTEAFF
>TRBJ1-1|few|-|TRBV7-9
TGTGCCAGCAGCCTATTAAGGGTGCGAACTGAAGCTTTCTTT
CASSLLRVRTEAFF
>TRBJ2-5|few|-|TRBV4-2
TGTGCCAGCAGCCCATTCGACGGGACCCAGTACTTC
CASSPFDGTQYF
>TRBJ2-3|-|-|TRBV3-1
TGTGCCAGCAGCCAAGATTGGGACATCAGCACAGATACGCAGTATTTT
CASSQDWDISTDTQYF
>TRBJ1-1|-|-|TRBV5-1
TGCGCCAGCAGCTTCAGGGTCGACACTGAAGCTTTCTTT
CASSFRVDTEAFF
>TRBJ2-2|few|-|TRBV5-6
TGTGCCAGCAGCTGGCGGACCCACTCTTTAGCTACCGGGGAGCTGTTTTTT
CASSWRTHSLATGELFF